This TCR beta chain was sequenced in a study of shared clonotypes between healthy human individuals. Broader study findings: Tissue TCR repertoires likely differ from these blood-only repertoires. Compared with memory subsets, naive subsets generally had larger estimated richness.

On this clone: Its antigen is as yet unknown.

Sequencing was at deep level. TCRdb's table, derived via immunoSEQ multiplex PCR, lists solely in-frame clones and lacks some. Among around 610,000 clones listed, roughly 96% were seen once. CDR1 is SGHDN and CDR2 is FVKESK in the germline V gene. Germline trimming cut 3 bases from V and 13 bases from J; bases unmatched to any gene: 18. This CDR3 has 16 residues. Positive CCR7 selection of CD45RO-negative cells yielded the naive CD8 cells, and terminally differentiated effector memory CD45RA+ cells were excluded. All donors were Caucasian adults living in Nashville, Tennessee. J is TRBJ2-1 and V is TRBV14; 7 bases are a match to TRBD2. The clonotype originates from a woman aged 25 to 39 in good health. Material for sequencing was naive CD8+ T cells sorted from blood. The CDR3 spells CASSQIGTTGKLFQFF. The DNA for the CDR3 is TGTGCCAGCAGCCAGATAGGGACTACCGGCAAATTGTTCCAGTTCTTC.